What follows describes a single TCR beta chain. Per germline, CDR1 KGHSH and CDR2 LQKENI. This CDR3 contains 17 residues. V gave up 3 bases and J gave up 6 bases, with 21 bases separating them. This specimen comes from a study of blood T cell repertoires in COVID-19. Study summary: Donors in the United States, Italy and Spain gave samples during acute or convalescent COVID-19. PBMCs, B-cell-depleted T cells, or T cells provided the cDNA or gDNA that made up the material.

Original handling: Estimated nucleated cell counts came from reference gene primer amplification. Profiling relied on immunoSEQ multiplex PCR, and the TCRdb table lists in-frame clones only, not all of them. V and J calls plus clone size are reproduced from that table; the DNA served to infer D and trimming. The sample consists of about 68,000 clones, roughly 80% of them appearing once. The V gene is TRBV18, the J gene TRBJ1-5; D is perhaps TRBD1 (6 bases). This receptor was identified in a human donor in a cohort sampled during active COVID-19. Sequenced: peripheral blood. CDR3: CASSPFRLRGGAQPQHF. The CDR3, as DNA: TGTGCCAGCTCACCTTTTCGGCTCCGGGGGGGGGCTCAGCCCCAGCATTTT.